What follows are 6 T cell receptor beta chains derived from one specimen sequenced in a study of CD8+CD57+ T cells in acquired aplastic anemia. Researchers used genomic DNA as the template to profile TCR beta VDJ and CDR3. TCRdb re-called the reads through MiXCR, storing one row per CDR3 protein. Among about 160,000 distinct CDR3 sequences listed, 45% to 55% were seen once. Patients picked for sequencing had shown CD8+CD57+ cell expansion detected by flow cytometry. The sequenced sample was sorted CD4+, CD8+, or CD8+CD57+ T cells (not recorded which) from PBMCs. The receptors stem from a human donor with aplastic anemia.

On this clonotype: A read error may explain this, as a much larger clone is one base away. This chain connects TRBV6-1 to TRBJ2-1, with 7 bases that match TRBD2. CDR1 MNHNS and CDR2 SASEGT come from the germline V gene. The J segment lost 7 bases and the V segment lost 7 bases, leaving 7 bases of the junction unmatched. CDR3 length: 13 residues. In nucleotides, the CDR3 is TGTGCCAGCAATCGACGGGGAGGGAATGAGCAGTTCTTC. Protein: CASNRRGGNEQFF.

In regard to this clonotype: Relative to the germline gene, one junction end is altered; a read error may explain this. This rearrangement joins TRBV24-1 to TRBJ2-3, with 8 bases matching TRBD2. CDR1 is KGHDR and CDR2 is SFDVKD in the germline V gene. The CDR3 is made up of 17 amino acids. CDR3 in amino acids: CATSEPGGPLGTDTQYF. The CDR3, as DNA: TGCGCCACCAGTGAACCGGGGGGGCCTCTCGGCACAGATACGCAGTATTTT.

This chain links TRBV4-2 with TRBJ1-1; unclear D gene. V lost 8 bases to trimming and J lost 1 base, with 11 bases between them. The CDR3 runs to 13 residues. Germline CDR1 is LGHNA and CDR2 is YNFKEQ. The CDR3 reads CASSSAGNTEAFF. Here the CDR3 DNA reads TGTGCCAGCTCTTCGGCAGGGAACACTGAAGCTTTCTTT.

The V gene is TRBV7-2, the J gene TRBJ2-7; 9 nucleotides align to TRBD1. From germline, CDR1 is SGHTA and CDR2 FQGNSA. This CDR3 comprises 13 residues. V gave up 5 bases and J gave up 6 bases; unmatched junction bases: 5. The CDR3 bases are TGTGCCAGCAGCCTAGACAGGGGGGGCGAGCAGTACTTC. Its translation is CASSLDRGGEQYF.

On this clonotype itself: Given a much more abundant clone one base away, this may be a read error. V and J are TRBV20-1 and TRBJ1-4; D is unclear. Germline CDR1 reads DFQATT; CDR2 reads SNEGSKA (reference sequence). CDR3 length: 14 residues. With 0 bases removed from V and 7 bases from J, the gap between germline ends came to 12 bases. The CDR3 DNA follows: TGCAGTGCTAGAGATCTCGGCGGGATTGAAAAACTGTTTTTT. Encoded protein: CSARDLGGIEKLFF.

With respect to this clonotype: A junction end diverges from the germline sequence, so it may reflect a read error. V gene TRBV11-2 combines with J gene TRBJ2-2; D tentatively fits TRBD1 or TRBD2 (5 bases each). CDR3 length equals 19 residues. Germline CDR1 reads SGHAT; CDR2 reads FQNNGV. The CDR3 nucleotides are TGTGCCAGCAGCCGAAGCGGTGGACAAACAAGAACGAACACTGGGGAGCTGTTTTTT. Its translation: CASSRSGGQTRTNTGELFF.